This paragraph covers one T cell receptor (beta chain) sequence. Its antigen is still unknown. The sample originates from a study of cytomegalovirus exposure and HLA in healthy donors. The wider study: The same platform as the approximately 640 first-cohort repertoires was used for the 95 to 150 validation repertoires, a later analysis reported. General observations from the study: The tendency of first-cohort TCR clusters to co-occur in the 100 to 150 validation repertoires was identified by a subsequent analysis. In vitro data verified three CMV-associated chains as specific for CMV antigens.

TCRdb's copy holds only in-frame clones and misses some; the assay was immunoSEQ multiplex PCR. This table holds some 150,000 clones, about 91% found once. The donors were in the roughly 110-subject validation cohort, distinct from the approximately 670-subject first cohort. Sequencing was done on a sample of PBMCs. The sequence was collected from a woman in her late teens or twenties in good health and CMV-seropositive.

CDR3 region: CASSPPFSGNTIYF. As DNA, the CDR3 is TGTGCCAGCAGCCCCCCGTTTAGCGGAAACACCATATATTTT. The V gene is TRBV7-9, the J gene TRBJ1-3; no reliable D call. Germline lookup yields CDR1 SEHNR and CDR2 FQNEAQ (reference sequence). V lost 5 bases and J 4 bases, leaving 12 bases between the germline ends. The CDR3 spans 14 residues.